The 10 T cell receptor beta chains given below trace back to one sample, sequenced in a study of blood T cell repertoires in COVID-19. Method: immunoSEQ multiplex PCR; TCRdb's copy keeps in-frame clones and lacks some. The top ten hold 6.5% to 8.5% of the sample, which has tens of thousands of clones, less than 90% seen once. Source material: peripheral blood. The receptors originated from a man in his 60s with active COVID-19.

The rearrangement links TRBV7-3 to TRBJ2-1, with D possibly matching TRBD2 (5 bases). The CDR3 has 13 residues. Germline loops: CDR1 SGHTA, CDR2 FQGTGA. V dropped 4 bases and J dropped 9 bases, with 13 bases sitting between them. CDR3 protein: CASSSPPSSEQFF. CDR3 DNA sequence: TGTGCCAGCAGCTCCCCCCCTAGCAGTGAGCAGTTCTTC.

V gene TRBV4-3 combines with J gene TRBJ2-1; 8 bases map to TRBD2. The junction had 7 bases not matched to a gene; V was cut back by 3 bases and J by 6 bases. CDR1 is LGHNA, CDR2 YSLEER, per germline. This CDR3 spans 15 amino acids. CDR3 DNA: TGCGCCAGCAGCCATCGGGGGGGCCGAGGCAATGAGCAGTTCTTC. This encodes CASSHRGGRGNEQFF.

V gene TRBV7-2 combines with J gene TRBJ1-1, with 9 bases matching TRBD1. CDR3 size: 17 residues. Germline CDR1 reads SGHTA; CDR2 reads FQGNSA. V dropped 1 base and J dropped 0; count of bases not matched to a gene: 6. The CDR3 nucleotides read TGTGCCAGCAGCTTAGGGGGACAGGGAATAATGAACACTGAAGCTTTCTTT. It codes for CASSLGGQGIMNTEAFF.

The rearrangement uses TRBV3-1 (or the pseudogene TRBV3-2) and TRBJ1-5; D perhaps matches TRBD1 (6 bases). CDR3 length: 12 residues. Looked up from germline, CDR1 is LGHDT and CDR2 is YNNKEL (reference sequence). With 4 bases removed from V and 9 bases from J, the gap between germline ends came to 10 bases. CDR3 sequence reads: CASSRLGGPQHF. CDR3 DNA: TGTGCCAGCAGCCGTCTAGGGGGGCCCCAGCATTTT.

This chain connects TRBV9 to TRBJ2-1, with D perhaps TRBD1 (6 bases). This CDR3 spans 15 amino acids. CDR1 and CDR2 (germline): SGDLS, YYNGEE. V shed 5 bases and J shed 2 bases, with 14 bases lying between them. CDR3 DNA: TGTGCCAGCAGTCTTTGGTGGGGGCCCTACAATGAGCAGTTCTTC. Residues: CASSLWWGPYNEQFF.

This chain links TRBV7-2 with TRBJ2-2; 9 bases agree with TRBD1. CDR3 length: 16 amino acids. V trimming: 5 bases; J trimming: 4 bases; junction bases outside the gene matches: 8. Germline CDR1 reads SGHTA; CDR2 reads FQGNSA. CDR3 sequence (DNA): TGTGCCAGCAGCGGCTACAGGGGGCGGGGCACCGGGGAGCTGTTTTTT. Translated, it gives CASSGYRGRGTGELFF.

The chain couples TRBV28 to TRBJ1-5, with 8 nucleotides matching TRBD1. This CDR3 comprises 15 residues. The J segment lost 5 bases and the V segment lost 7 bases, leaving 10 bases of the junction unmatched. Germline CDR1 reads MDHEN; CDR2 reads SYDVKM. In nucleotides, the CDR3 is TGTGCCAGCATAGGGCGGCAGGGGGCTTATCAGCCCCAGCATTTT. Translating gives CASIGRQGAYQPQHF.

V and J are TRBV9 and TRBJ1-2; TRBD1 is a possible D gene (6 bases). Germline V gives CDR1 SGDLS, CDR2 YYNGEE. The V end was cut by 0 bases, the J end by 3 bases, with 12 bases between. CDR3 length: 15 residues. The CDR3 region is CASSVDSGADYGYTF. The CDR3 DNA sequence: TGTGCCAGCAGCGTAGATTCAGGGGCGGACTATGGCTACACCTTC.

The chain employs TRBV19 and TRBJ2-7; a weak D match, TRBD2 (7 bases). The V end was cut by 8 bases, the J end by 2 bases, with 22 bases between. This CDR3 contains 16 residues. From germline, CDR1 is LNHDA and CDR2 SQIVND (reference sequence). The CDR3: CASWGGGGPLAYEQYF. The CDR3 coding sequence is TGTGCCAGTTGGGGGGGCGGGGGCCCCCTCGCCTACGAGCAGTACTTC.

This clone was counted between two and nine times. CDR3 bases: TGTGCCAGCAGTATGACTAGCGGGACTGCCTACGAGCAGTACTTC. Amino acids: CASSMTSGTAYEQYF. The chain employs TRBV2 and TRBJ2-7, with 11 bases fitting TRBD2. Germline values: CDR1 SNHLY, CDR2 FYNNEI. The CDR3 is 15 residues long. The V and J ends lost 5 bases and 2 bases, in that order; junction bases with no gene match: 5.